This T cell receptor beta chain was recovered during a study of molecular identifiers for immune sequencing clone quantification. Sorting selected naive CD8 T cells with a CD8+CD4-CCR7+CD45RA+ phenotype. Study observations and caveats: The study found clones above 20 RNA copies held over 99% of effector molecules and under 1% in naive cells. Sizes of clones that are highly expanded could be underestimated (if identical TCR molecules share a barcode).

This CDR3 is built from 13 residues. The germline V gene has CDR1 MNHNS and CDR2 SASEGT. The V end lost 7 bases, the J end lost 1 base, and 10 bases lay between the germline ends. This clonotype has a count of ten or more. Antigen unknown. Using its own MiXCR run on the PCR reads, TCRdb lists one record per CDR3 protein. The top ten clones hold 0.6% to 0.9% of a sample with some 590,000 distinct CDR3 sequences, 25% of them seen once. The receptor comes from a human donor in good health. Some libraries in this study had Jurkat cell RNA spiked in. Material: naive CD8+ T cells from blood, with Jurkat cell RNA spiked in. Subset reported: FACS-sorted CD8+CD4-CCR7+CD45RA+ naive T cells. The chain employs TRBV6-1 and TRBJ2-5; D might be TRBD1 (6 bases). As DNA, the CDR3 is TGTGCCAGCACTGGACAGACCCAAGAGACCCAGTACTTC. Encoded protein: CASTGQTQETQYF.